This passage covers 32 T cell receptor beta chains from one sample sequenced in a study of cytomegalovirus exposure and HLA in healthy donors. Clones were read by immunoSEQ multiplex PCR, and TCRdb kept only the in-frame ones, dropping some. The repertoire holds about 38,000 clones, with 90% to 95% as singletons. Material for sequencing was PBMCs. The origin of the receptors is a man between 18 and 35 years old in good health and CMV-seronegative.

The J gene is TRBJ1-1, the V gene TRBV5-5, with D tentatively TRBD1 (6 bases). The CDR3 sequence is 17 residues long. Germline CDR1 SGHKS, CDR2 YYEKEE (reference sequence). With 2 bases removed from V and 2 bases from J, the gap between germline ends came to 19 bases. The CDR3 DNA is TGTGCCAGCAGCTTCGCGTTTAGGGGGGGGCATAACACTGAAGCTTTCTTT. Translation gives CASSFAFRGGHNTEAFF.

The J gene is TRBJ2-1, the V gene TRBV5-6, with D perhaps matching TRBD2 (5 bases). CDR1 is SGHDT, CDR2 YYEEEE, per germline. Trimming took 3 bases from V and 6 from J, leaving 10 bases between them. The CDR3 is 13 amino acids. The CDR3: CASSSLVSNEQFF. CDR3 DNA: TGTGCCAGCAGCTCACTAGTATCCAATGAGCAGTTCTTC.

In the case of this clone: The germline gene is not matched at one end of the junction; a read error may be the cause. CDR3 nucleotides: TGTGCCTTGAGTTCAATTTCGGGGCGTGGGGGGGGCTACACCTTC. This translates into CALSSISGRGGGYTF. The chain has TRBV30 and TRBJ1-2; D might be TRBD1 (5 bases). From germline, CDR1 is GTSNPN and CDR2 SVGIG (reference sequence). The CDR3 length is 15 residues.

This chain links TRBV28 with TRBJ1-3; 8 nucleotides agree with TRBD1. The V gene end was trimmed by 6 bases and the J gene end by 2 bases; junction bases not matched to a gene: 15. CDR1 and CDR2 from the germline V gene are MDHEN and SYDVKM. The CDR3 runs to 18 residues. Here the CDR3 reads CASRTEHLRGQAGNTIYF. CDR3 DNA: TGTGCCAGCAGAACAGAACATCTCAGGGGGCAAGCTGGAAACACCATATATTTT.

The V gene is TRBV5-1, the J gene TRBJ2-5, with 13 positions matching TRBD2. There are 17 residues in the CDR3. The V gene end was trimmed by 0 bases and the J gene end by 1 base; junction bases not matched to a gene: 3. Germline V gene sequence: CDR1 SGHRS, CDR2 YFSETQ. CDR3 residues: CASSLVGTSGAQETQYF. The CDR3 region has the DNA TGCGCCAGCAGCTTGGTCGGGACTAGCGGGGCCCAAGAGACCCAGTACTTC.

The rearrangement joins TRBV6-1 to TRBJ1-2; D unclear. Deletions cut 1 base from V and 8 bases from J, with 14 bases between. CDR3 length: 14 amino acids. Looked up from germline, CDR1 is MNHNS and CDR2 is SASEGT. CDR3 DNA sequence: TGTGCCAGCAGTGAAGATCAGGCCGCTGGAGGCTACACCTTC. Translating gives CASSEDQAAGGYTF.

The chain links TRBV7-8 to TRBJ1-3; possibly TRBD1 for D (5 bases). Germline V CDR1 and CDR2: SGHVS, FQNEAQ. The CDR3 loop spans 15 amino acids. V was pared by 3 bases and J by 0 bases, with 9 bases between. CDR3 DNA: TGTGCCAGCAGCTTCGCAGACAGCTCTGGAAACACCATATATTTT. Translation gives CASSFADSSGNTIYF.

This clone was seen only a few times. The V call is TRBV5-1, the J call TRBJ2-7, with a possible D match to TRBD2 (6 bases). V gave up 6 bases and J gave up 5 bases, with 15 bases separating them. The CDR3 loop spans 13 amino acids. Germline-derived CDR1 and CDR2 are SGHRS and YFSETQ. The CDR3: CASTPGGTNEQYF. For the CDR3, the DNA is TGCGCCAGCACCCCAGGAGGGACCAACGAGCAGTACTTC.

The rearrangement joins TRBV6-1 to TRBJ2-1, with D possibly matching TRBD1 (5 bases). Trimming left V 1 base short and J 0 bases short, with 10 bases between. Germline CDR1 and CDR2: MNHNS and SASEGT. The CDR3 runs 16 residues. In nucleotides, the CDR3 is TGTGCCAGCAGTGAAGGAGTCAGGGTCTCCTACAATGAGCAGTTCTTC. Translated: CASSEGVRVSYNEQFF.

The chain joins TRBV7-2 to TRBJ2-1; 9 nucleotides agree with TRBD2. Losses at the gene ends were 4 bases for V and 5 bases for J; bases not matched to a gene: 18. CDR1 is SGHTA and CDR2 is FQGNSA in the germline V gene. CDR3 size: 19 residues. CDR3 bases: TGTGCCAGCAGCTCCCCTCCGGGACTAGCTTTCCACGCAAACAATGAGCAGTTCTTC. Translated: CASSSPPGLAFHANNEQFF. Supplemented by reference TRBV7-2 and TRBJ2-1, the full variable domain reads GAGVSQSPSNKVTEKGKDVELRCDPISGHTALYWYRQSLGQGLEFLIYFQGNSAPDKSGLPSDRFSAERTGGSVSTLTIQRTQQEDSAVYLCASSSPPGLAFHANNEQFFGPGTRLTVL.

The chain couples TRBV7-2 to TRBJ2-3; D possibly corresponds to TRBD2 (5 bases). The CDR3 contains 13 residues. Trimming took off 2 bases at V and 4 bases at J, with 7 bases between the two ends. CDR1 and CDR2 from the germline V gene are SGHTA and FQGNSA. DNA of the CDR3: TGTGCCAGCAGCTTATGGGGAGCAGATACGCAGTATTTT. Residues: CASSLWGADTQYF.

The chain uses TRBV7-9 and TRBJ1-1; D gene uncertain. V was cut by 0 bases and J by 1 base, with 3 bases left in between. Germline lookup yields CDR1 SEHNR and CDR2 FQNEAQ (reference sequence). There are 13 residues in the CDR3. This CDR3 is CASSLAGNTEAFF. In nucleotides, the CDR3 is TGTGCCAGCAGCTTAGCCGGGAACACTGAAGCTTTCTTT.

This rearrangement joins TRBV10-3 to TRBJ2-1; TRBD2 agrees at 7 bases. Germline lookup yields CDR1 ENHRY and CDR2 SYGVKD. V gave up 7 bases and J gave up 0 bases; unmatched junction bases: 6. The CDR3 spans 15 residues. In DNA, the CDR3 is TGTGCCATCATGAAATCTAGCGGCTCCTACAATGAGCAGTTCTTC. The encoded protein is CAIMKSSGSYNEQFF.

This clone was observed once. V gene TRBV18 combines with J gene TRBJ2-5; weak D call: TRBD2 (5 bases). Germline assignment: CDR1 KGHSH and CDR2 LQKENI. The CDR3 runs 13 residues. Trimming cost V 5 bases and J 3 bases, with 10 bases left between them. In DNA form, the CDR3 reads TGTGCCAGCTCAGGACGGGAAGAAGAGACCCAGTACTTC. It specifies CASSGREEETQYF.

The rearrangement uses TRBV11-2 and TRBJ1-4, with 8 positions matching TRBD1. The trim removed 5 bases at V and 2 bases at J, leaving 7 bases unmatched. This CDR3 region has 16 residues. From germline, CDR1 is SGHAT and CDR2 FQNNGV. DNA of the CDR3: TGTGCCAGCAGCGACGGACAGGGCTCGACTAATGAAAAACTGTTTTTT. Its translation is CASSDGQGSTNEKLFF. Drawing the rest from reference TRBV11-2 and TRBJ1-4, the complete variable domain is EAGVAQSPRYKIIEKRQSVAFWCNPISGHATLYWYQQILGQGPKLLIQFQNNGVVDDSQLPKDRFSAERLKGVDSTLKIQPAKLEDSAVYLCASSDGQGSTNEKLFFGSGTQLSVL.

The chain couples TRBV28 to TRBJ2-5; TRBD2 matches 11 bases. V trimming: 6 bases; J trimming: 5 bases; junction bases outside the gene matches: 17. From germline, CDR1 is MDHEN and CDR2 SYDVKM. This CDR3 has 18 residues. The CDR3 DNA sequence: TGTGCCAGCAGCTATGCTATCACTAGCGGGAGAGGGGGGGAGACCCAGTACTTC. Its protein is CASSYAITSGRGGETQYF.

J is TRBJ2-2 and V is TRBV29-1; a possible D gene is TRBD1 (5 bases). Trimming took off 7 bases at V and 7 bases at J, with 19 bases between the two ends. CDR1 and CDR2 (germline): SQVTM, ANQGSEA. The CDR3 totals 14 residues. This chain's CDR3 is CSAGHVRGGGELFF. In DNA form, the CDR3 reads TGCAGCGCAGGACACGTAAGGGGTGGCGGGGAGCTGTTTTTT.

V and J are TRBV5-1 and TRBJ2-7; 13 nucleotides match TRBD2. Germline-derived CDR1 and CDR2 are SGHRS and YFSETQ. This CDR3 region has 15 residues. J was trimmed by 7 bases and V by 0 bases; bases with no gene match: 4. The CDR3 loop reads CASSLGTSGSREQYF. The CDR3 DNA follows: TGCGCCAGCAGCTTGGGGACTAGCGGGAGTCGAGAGCAGTACTTC.

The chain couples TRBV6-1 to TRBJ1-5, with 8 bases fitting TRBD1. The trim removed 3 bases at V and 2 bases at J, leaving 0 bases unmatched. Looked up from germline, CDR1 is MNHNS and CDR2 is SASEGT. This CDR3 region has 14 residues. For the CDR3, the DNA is TGTGCCAGCAGTGAGACAGGGGGCAATCAGCCCCAGCATTTT. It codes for CASSETGGNQPQHF.

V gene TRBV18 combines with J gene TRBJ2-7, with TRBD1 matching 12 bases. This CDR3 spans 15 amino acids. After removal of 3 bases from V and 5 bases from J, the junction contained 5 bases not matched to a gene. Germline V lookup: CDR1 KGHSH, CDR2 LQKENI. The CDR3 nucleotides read TGTGCCAGCTCACCTTTAAGGGACAGGGGGCACGAGCAGTACTTC. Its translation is CASSPLRDRGHEQYF. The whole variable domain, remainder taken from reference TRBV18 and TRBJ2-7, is NAGVMQNPRHLVRRRGQEARLRCSPMKGHSHVYWYRQLPEEGLKFMVYLQKENIIDESGMPKERFSAEFPKEGPSILRIQQVVRGDSAAYFCASSPLRDRGHEQYFGPGTRLTVT.

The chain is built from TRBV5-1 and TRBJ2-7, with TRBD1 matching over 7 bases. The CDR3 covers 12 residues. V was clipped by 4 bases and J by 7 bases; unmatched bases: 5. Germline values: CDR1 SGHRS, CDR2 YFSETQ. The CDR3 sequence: CASSVTGWEQYF. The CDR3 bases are TGCGCCAGCAGCGTGACAGGGTGGGAGCAGTACTTC.

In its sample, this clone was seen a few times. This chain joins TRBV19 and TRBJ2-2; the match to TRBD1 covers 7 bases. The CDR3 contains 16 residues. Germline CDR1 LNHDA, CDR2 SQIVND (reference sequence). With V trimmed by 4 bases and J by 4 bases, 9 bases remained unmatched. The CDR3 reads CASSRDSATPTGELFF. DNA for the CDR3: TGTGCCAGTAGTAGGGACAGCGCAACACCCACCGGGGAGCTGTTTTTT. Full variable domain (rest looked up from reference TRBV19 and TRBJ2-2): DGGITQSPKYLFRKEGQNVTLSCEQNLNHDAMYWYRQDPGQGLRLIYYSQIVNDFQKGDIAEGYSVSREKKESFPLTVTSAQKNPTAFYLCASSRDSATPTGELFFGEGSRLTVL.

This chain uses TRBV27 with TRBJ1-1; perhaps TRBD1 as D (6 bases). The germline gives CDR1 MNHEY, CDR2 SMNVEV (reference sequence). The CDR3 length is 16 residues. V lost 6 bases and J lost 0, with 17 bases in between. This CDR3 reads CASRLGAEVLNTEAFF. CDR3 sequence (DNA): TGTGCCAGCAGACTGGGGGCGGAGGTTTTGAACACTGAAGCTTTCTTT.

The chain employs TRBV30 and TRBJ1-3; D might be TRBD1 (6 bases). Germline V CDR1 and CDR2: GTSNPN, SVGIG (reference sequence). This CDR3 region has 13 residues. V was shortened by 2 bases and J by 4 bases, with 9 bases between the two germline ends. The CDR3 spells CAWSTGTGNTIYF. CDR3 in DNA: TGTGCCTGGAGTACTGGGACAGGAAACACCATATATTTT.

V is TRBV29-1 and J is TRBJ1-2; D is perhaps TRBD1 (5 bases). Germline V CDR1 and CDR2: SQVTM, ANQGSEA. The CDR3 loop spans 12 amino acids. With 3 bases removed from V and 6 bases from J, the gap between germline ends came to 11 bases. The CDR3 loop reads CSVDLQGHGYTF. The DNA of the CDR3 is TGCAGCGTTGATCTGCAGGGTCATGGCTACACCTTC.

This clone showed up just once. DNA of the CDR3: TGTGCCAGCAGCCCTGCGGGGAGGGCAAAATTTGAGCAGTACTTC. Protein product: CASSPAGRAKFEQYF. The chain recombines TRBV28 with TRBJ2-7; 7 nucleotides match TRBD2. The CDR3 runs to 15 residues. The J segment lost 7 bases and the V segment lost 6 bases, leaving 15 bases of the junction unmatched. CDR1 and CDR2 (germline): MDHEN, SYDVKM.

CDR3 DNA: TGCGCCAGCAGACCCGGGACAGGGGATGGCTACACCTTC. This sequence encodes CASRPGTGDGYTF. The chain recombines TRBV5-1 with TRBJ1-2; 10 bases align to TRBD1. Germline CDR1 reads SGHRS; CDR2 reads YFSETQ. V trimming: 5 bases; J trimming: 6 bases; junction bases outside the gene matches: 4. CDR3 length: 13 residues.

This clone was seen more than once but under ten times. CDR3 loop: CASSPLAGNPYEQYF. The CDR3 bases are TGTGCCAGCAGTCCTCTAGCGGGAAACCCCTACGAGCAGTACTTC. This chain connects TRBV2 to TRBJ2-7; TRBD2 matches 9 bases. The length of the CDR3 is 15 residues. Germline CDR1 SNHLY, CDR2 FYNNEI. Trimming at V came to 5 bases and at J to 2 bases, leaving 7 bases not matched to a gene.

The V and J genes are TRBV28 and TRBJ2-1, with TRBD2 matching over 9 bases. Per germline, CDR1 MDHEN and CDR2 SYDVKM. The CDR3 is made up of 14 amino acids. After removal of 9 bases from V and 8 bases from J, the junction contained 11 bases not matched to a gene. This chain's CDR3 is CASNGREGHDEQFF. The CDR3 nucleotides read TGTGCCAGTAACGGGCGGGAGGGCCATGATGAGCAGTTCTTC.

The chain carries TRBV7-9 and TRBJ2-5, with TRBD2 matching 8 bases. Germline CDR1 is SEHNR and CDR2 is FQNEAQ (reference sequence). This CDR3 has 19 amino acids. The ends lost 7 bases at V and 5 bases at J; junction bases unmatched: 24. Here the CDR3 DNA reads TGTGCCAGCACCCAGAGGCCTACAGGTTCGGGACTAGTACAGGAGACCCAGTACTTC. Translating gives CASTQRPTGSGLVQETQYF.

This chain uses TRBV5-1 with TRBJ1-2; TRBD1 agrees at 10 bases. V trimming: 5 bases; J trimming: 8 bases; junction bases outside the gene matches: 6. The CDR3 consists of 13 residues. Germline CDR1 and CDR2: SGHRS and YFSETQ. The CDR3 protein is CASRPGQGNGYTF. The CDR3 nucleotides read TGCGCCAGCAGGCCGGGACAGGGGAACGGCTACACCTTC.

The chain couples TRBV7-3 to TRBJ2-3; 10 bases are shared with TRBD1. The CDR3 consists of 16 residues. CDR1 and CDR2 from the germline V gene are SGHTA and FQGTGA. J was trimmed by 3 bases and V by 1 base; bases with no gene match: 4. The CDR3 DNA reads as TGTGCCAGCAGCTTAAGACAGGGGGCCAGGACAGATACGCAGTATTTT. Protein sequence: CASSLRQGARTDTQYF. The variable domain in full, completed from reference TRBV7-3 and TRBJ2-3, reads GAGVSQTPSNKVTEKGKYVELRCDPISGHTALYWYRQSLGQGPEFLIYFQGTGAADDSGLPNDRFFAVRPEGSVSTLKIQRTERGDSAVYLCASSLRQGARTDTQYFGPGTRLTVL.